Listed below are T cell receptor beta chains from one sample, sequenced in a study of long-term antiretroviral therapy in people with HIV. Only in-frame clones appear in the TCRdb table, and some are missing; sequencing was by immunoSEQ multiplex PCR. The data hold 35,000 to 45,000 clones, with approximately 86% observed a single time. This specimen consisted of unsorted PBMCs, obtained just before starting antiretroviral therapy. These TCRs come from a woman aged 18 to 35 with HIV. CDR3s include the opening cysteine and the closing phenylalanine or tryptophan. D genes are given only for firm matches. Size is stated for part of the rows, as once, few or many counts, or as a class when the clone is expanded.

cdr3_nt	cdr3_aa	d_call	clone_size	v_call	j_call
TGTGCCAGCAGTTCGACAGGGGGGTATGGCTACACCTTC	CASSSTGGYGYTF	TRBD1	.	TRBV25-1	TRBJ1-2
TGTGCCAGCAGTACAAGCGGGAGGTCCAGCTCCTACGAGCAGTACTTC	CASSTSGRSSSYEQYF	TRBD2	once	TRBV27	TRBJ2-7
TGCGCCAGCAGCCAAGAACCCACAGGGATAGAGGGCTACACCTTC	CASSQEPTGIEGYTF	.	.	TRBV5-4	TRBJ1-2
TGTGCCAGCAGCATACCGGGACCTTCAGGAGGGGGCGAAAAACTGTTTTTT	CASSIPGPSGGGEKLFF	TRBD1	.	TRBV5-4	TRBJ1-4
TGTGCCAGCAGCGTAGACAGCCTAAACACTGAAGCTTTCTTT	CASSVDSLNTEAFF	.	.	TRBV9	TRBJ1-1
TGTGCCAGCAGCCCTTTAGCGGACCGAACCGGGGAGCTGTTTTTT	CASSPLADRTGELFF	.	.	TRBV5-4	TRBJ2-2
TGTGCCAGCAGCCAAGATCTGAGCTCTGGGGCCAACGTCCTGACTTTC	CASSQDLSSGANVLTF	.	.	TRBV4-2	TRBJ2-6
TGTGCCAGCCCGGCGCAGGGGGCGGGCGGGGAGCTGTTTTTT	CASPAQGAGGELFF	TRBD1	.	TRBV28	TRBJ2-2
TGTGCCAGCATTTTACCCGTGACAGGGGTTGGGAATGAGCAGTTCTTC	CASILPVTGVGNEQFF	TRBD1	.	TRBV6-6	TRBJ2-1
TGTGCCAGTAGTAGGACCCAAGCGGGAAACACCGGGGAGCTGTTTTTT	CASSRTQAGNTGELFF	TRBD2	.	TRBV19	TRBJ2-2
TGTGCCAGCAGCTTAGGTTCGGCAGTCTACGAGCAGTACTTC	CASSLGSAVYEQYF	.	.	TRBV7-2	TRBJ2-7
TGTGCCAGCAGCTTAGGGACTAGCGGGAGGAAAGAGACCCAGTACTTC	CASSLGTSGRKETQYF	TRBD2	.	TRBV7-6	TRBJ2-5
TGTGCCAGCAGCTTTACCCGGGGGGAACAGTTCTTC	CASSFTRGEQFF	TRBD2	.	TRBV11-3	TRBJ2-1
TGTGCCAGCAGTGAATTCGGTCGCAATCAGCCCCAGCATTTT	CASSEFGRNQPQHF	.	.	TRBV25-1	TRBJ1-5
TGTGCCAGCAGCTTAGTAGCGGGCGCGGTGGGCGAGCAGTACTTC	CASSLVAGAVGEQYF	TRBD2	.	TRBV7-2	TRBJ2-7
TGTGCCAGTACCGGGGCAGGCGCTTCGAACACCGGGGAGCTGTTTTTT	CASTGAGASNTGELFF	.	once	TRBV19	TRBJ2-2
TGTGCCAGTAGTCCCGGACAAGGCGGGGAGCTGTTTTTT	CASSPGQGGELFF	.	.	TRBV19	TRBJ2-2
TGTGCCAGCAGCTTGAAGCGGGACAGGGGAAACACCATATATTTT	CASSLKRDRGNTIYF	TRBD1	.	TRBV5-6	TRBJ1-3
TGCGCCAGCAGCCCCGGGACTAGCGGGAGGAATGAGCAGTTCTTC	CASSPGTSGRNEQFF	TRBD2	.	TRBV5-1	TRBJ2-1
TGTGCCAGCAGTCGTGCTACAGGGGGCCACACTGAAGCTTTCTTT	CASSRATGGHTEAFF	TRBD1	.	TRBV7-9	TRBJ1-1
TGTGCCAGCAGCGTAGTGGCGGACGGATCCTCTGGAAACACCATATATTTT	CASSVVADGSSGNTIYF	.	.	TRBV9	TRBJ1-3